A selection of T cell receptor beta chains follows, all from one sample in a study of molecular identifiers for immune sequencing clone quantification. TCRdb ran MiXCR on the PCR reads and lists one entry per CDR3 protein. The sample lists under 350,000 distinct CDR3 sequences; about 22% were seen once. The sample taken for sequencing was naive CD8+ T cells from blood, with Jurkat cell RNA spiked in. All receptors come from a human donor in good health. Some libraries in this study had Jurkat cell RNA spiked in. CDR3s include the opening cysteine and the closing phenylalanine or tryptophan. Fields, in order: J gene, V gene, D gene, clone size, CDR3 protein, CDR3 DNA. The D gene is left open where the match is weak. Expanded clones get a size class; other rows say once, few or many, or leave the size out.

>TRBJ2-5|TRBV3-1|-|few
CASSQDVSLETQYF
TGTGCCAGCAGCCAAGACGTCAGTCTTGAGACCCAGTACTTC
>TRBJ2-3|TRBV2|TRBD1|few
CASGNTGGGDTQYF
TGTGCCAGCGGAAACACAGGGGGCGGAGATACGCAGTATTTT
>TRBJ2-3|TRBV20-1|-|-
CSARSIGTDTQYF
TGCAGTGCTAGGAGCATAGGCACAGATACGCAGTATTTT
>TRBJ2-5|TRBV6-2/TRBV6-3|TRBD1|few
CASSLGPPGQQETQYF
TGTGCCAGCAGCCTAGGGCCCCCGGGACAGCAAGAGACCCAGTACTTC
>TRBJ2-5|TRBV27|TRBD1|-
CASQGTGPETQYF
TGTGCCAGCCAGGGGACAGGGCCGGAGACCCAGTACTTC
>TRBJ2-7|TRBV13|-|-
CASSLGTSRDNSYEQYF
TGTGCCAGCAGCTTGGGGACGAGCCGGGACAACTCCTACGAGCAGTACTTC
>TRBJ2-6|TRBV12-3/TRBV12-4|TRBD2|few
CASSISGLAGGLVSGANVLTF
TGTGCCAGCAGTATATCCGGGCTAGCGGGGGGGCTCGTCTCTGGGGCCAACGTCCTGACTTTC
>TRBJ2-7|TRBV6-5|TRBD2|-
CASSQPSGGMHEQYF
TGTGCCAGCAGTCAACCTAGCGGGGGGATGCACGAGCAGTACTTC
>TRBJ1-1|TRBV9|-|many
CASSPGRGEDEAFF
TGTGCCAGCAGCCCCGGTAGGGGTGAGGATGAAGCTTTCTTT
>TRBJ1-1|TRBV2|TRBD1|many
CANGQGIGTEAFF
TGTGCCAACGGACAGGGGATTGGCACTGAAGCTTTCTTT
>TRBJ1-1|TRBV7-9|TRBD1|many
CASSRNRGSSTEAFF
TGTGCCAGCAGCAGAAACAGGGGCTCGAGCACTGAAGCTTTCTTT
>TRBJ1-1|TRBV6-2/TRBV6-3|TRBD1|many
CASSYYPGQGNTEAFF
TGTGCCAGCAGTTACTATCCGGGACAGGGAAACACTGAAGCTTTCTTT
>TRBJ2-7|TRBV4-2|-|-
CASSLSAISYEQYF
TGTGCCAGCAGCTTGAGTGCGATCTCCTACGAGCAGTACTTC
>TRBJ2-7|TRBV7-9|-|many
CAIQGGAGEYF
TGTGCCATCCAAGGCGGGGCTGGGGAGTACTTC
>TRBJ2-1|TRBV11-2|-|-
CASSSESSGFDEQFF
TGTGCCAGCAGCTCAGAATCCTCAGGGTTTGATGAGCAGTTCTTC
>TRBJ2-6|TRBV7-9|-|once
CASSSPRGSGANVVTF
TGTGCCAGCAGTTCCCCGCGCGGCTCTGGGGCCAACGTCGTGACTTTC
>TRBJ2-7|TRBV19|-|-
CASTPGGASYEQYF
TGTGCCAGTACCCCAGGAGGGGCGTCCTACGAGCAGTACTTC
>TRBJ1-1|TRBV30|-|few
CAWALGGVGTEAFF
TGTGCCTGGGCATTGGGGGGGGTGGGCACTGAAGCTTTCTTT
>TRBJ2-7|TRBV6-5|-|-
CASSYVVCSEQYF
TGTGCCAGCAGTTACGTAGTTTGCTCCGAGCAGTACTTC
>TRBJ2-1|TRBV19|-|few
CASSAAPLNEQFF
TGTGCCAGTAGTGCCGCCCCCCTCAATGAGCAGTTCTTC
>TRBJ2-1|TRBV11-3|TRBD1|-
CASSRGQGEDEQFF
TGTGCCAGCAGCCGGGGACAGGGGGAGGATGAGCAGTTCTTC
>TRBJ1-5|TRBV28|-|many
CASSSLISNQPQHF
TGTGCCAGCAGTTCGCTTATTAGCAATCAGCCCCAGCATTTT
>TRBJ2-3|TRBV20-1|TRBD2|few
CSARDISGTSTDTQYF
TGCAGTGCTAGAGACATAAGCGGGACTAGCACAGATACGCAGTATTTT
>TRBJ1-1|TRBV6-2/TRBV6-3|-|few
CASSYVGMAFF
TGTGCCAGCAGTTACGTGGGTATGGCTTTCTTT
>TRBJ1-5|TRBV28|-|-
CASRQLGGIRQPQHF
TGTGCCAGCAGGCAGCTGGGGGGAATTCGTCAGCCCCAGCATTTT
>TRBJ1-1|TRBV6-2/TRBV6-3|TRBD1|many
CASSWTGLGTEAFF
TGTGCCAGCAGCTGGACAGGCCTCGGCACTGAAGCTTTCTTT
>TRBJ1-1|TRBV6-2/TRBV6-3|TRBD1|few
CASLPGQGSEAFF
TGTGCCTCCTTGCCGGGACAGGGCTCTGAAGCTTTCTTT